This T cell receptor beta chain was observed in a study of cytomegalovirus exposure and HLA in healthy donors. Study observations and caveats: For TCR beta chains, V- and J-gene trimming was later linked to a missense DCLRE1C variant. Sequencing likely produced, as an artifact, a cluster of highly shared sequence variants.

On this clone itself: The antigen remains undetermined.

The PCR had 60 Vbeta and 13 Jbeta primers. Here immunoSEQ multiplex PCR was the method, and the copy in TCRdb shows in-frame clones only, minus some. The sample consists of 120,000 to 150,000 clones, 64% of them appearing once. The receptor's source is a woman in her 30s in good health and CMV-seropositive. The material sequenced was PBMCs.

The CDR3 DNA reads TGCAGCGTGGCCGCGGGAGGAGAGACCCAGTACTTC. Protein product: CSVAAGGETQYF. The rearrangement links TRBV29-1 to TRBJ2-5; 8 bases fit TRBD2. The CDR3 runs 12 residues. The germline V gene encodes CDR1 SQVTM and CDR2 ANQGSEA. V dropped 6 bases and J dropped 4; count of bases not matched to a gene: 4.